This T cell receptor beta chain is drawn from a study of T cells in Graves' hyperthyroidism and ophthalmopathy. Deletions cut 2 bases from V and 8 bases from J, with 8 bases between. CDR3 size: 12 residues. Germline loops: CDR1 SGDLS, CDR2 YYNGEE. A few counts support this clonotype. Its target is not known. Calling Graves' hyperthyroidism stable meant ophthalmopathy did not progress within 18 months. Those with hyperthyroidism were 18 to 65 years old, newly diagnosed, and ill for under 2 months. Overall study results and limits: Blood samples included most of the expanded thyroid clonotypes exceeding 0.001. Stable hyperthyroidism was told apart from ophthalmopathy by a model built on 13 V-J features.

Amplified TCR beta CDR3 regions came from RNA transcripts. HTBI primers were used for first-round RT-PCR of the TCR CDR3. TCRdb reprocessed the multiplex PCR reads with MiXCR, giving one entry per CDR3 protein. The repertoire includes about 400,000 distinct CDR3 sequences, roughly 13% of them detected once, and 9.2% sits in the top ten. This TCR derives from a young woman with Graves' hyperthyroidism. The chain uses TRBV9 and TRBJ2-1; D gene unclear. The specimen was blood. The CDR3 region has the DNA TGTGCCAGCAGCGTGTATGGCCATGAGCAGTTCTTC. It translates to CASSVYGHEQFF.